What follows is one T cell receptor beta chain and its context. This clonotype occurred many times. Its antigen remains unidentified. Base-call qualities are not available, and no considerably larger clone is one nucleotide away. CDR1 is given as DFQATT and CDR2 as SNEGSKA, both from the germline V gene (reference sequence). Taken from cysteine to phenylalanine, the CDR3 has 14 residues. Of all the DNA, just the CDR3 is kept, 42 bases in frame from base 1. Trimming leaves V shorter by 1 base and J shorter by 5 bases, with the junction holding 4 bases beyond the gene matches. The TCR beta CDR3 regions were amplified from RNA transcripts. For the first round of RT-PCR on the TCR CDR3, the HTBI primer set was used together with the Qiagen OneStep RT-PCR kit. Libraries were constructed in a second round of multiplex PCR, after which size selection and purification were performed. The libraries were sequenced on an Illumina HiSeq2000 using paired-end 100 bp reads. On the authors' methods: SOAPnuke was used to process the raw data, with reads discarded if the reads contained adapters or uncalled bases, had a mean Phred below 15, or lacked an exact constant-primer or identifier match. COPE v1.2.5 was used to merge the high-quality paired reads, and each unique nucleotide sequence was defined as a clonotype. MiTCR v1.1 was used to align the clonotypes against IMGT TRBV, TRBD and TRBJ reference segments. The analysis was restricted to V-J combinations with a frequency above 0.0001, which together covered just over 99% of the repertoires. The TCS score was defined as F50 (clonal expansion) divided by E x V (chaos), with BLOSUM62-based TCRdist calculated between CDR3 peptides within each V-J. Welch's t-statistics and random forest reduced 450 to 600 V-J features to 10 to 15, which were used in a naive Bayes classifier (R e1071). The similarity between thyroid and blood repertoires was quantified using the Morisita-Horn index. Starting from the raw public reads, TCRdb applied fastp trimming at Q25, assembled clones with MiXCR and retained in-frame beta chains. One record per CDR3 amino acid sequence lists the most common genes and DNA. For this entry, the V and J calls and clone size follow TCRdb and not the study's own pipeline. This sample comprises about 610,000 distinct CDR3 sequences, about 15% of them detected only once. The ten largest clones represent 4% to 5.5% of the sample.

Ophthalmopathy patients had moderately to severely active disease, with a Clinical Activity Score of 3 or more, a NOSPECS grade of 4 or more, and a disease duration of less than 3 months. Any patient with an uncontrolled infection, another autoimmune disease, pregnancy or lactation was excluded. Clinical symptoms, serum thyroxine and TRAb, thyroid ultrasound, and orbital computed tomography formed the basis for the diagnoses. PBMCs were isolated from about 9.2 ml of fresh peripheral blood by Ficoll-Paque density gradient centrifugation. Total RNA was extracted with Trizol reagent, and quality was checked on an Agilent 2100 Bioanalyzer. These data belong to a study of T cells in Graves' hyperthyroidism and ophthalmopathy (dated by TCRdb to the late 2010s). In the study overall: Peripheral blood samples were taken at initial diagnosis, before any treatment was given. To identify distinguishing TCR V-J signatures, a discovery cohort of around 100 patients was used, comprising some 43 with Graves' ophthalmopathy and 55 to 65 with stable Graves' hyperthyroidism. Whether ophthalmopathy could be predicted prospectively was tested in an independent validation cohort made up of under 20 hyperthyroidism patients plus 17 patients who later progressed to ophthalmopathy. The roughly 100 discovery patients were randomly divided into training and test sets at a 7:3 ratio. Thyroid tissue and blood T-cell repertoires from about six Graves' hyperthyroidism patients were also compared in the study. Following sampling, methimazole starting at 30 mg daily was given to hyperthyroidism patients, and high-dose intravenous methylprednisolone was given to ophthalmopathy patients. TCR Vbeta CDR3 sequencing of some 140 peripheral blood samples (over 40 ophthalmopathy, under 80 hyperthyroidism and around 17 progressor patients) is reported in the paper. Here is what the overall study found, with its caveats: No statistical method was used to fix the sample size in advance, and group allocation was not hidden from the investigators. Blood samples also contained most of the expanded thyroid clonotypes (frequency above 0.001), which suggests that blood repertoires may reflect thyroid immune responses. In cross-validation, a model built on a 13 V-J signature told ophthalmopathy apart from stable hyperthyroidism with under 90% sensitivity and around 84% specificity, and in testing the same model reached 80%/75%. In validation, the model predicted progression to ophthalmopathy a median of around six months before onset, with about 71% sensitivity and nearly 75% specificity.

The sequence links TRBV20-1 to TRBJ2-5, with 10 bases aligning to TRBD2. This sequence was found in a middle-aged woman with Graves' ophthalmopathy. The specimen was blood. The DNA reads as follows: TGCAGTGCTAGAGGGCTAGCGGGAGCCGAGACCCAGTACTTC. Translated, it gives CSARGLAGAETQYF.